The sequence of this T cell receptor (beta chain) was determined in a study of shared T cell receptors in the human thymus. Profiling relied on immunoSEQ multiplex PCR, and the TCRdb table lists in-frame clones only, not all of them. The table has about 500,000 clones, approximately 80% seen once. The germline V gene has CDR1 SGHAT and CDR2 FQNNGV. This CDR3 spans 15 amino acids. V shed 5 bases and J shed 2 bases, with 15 bases lying between them. These same records also appear under a second study, on human thymus T cells. That study adds: Thymic samples were excised during corrective heart operations. The authors found apparently biased V and J gene usage in thymic and blood repertoires. Overlap was high between thymic repertoires from unrelated individuals, as reported in related research.

This chain connects TRBV11-2 to TRBJ1-2, with D hard to call. This receptor was identified in a boy under three years old with a congenital heart defect. The specimen was thymocytes. CDR3 bases: TGTGCCAGCAGCCAGAACGGGCGAGGGAACTATGGCTACACCTTC. Protein: CASSQNGRGNYGYTF.